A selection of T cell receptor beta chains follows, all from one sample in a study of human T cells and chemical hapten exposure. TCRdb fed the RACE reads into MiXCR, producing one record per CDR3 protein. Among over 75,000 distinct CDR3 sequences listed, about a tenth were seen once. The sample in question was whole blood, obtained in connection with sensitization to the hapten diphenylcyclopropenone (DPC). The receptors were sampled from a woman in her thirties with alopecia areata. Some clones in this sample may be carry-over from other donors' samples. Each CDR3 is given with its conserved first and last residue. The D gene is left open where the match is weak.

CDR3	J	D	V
CASSTIGTGGGETQYF	TRBJ2-5	TRBD1	TRBV28
CASSPGQANNQPQHF	TRBJ1-5	TRBD1	TRBV16
CASSEGSGNTIYF	TRBJ1-3	-	TRBV6-4
CSVGGRDGYYEQYF	TRBJ2-7	-	TRBV29-1
CASSPTSVYTGELFF	TRBJ2-2	TRBD2	TRBV6-4
CSARKGDTEAFF	TRBJ1-1	-	TRBV20-1
CASGSRSGHPTEAFF	TRBJ1-1	-	TRBV25-1
CSVCLAGGLNEQFF	TRBJ2-1	TRBD2	TRBV29-1
CASSLEDWPLNTEAFF	TRBJ1-1	-	TRBV5-1
CASSPHQGLVDGAGANVLTF	TRBJ2-6	-	TRBV6-2/TRBV6-3
CASSALAGGIDEQYF	TRBJ2-7	TRBD2	TRBV9
CASTHGQGTYEQYF	TRBJ2-7	-	TRBV6-6
CASSVEVTTQYF	TRBJ2-3	-	TRBV5-1
CASSQTGTGGHSPLHF	TRBJ1-6	TRBD1	TRBV3-1
CSAREQTYEQYF	TRBJ2-7	-	TRBV20-1
CSVGSWTGQTEAFF	TRBJ1-1	TRBD1	TRBV29-1
CASSRYQETQYF	TRBJ2-5	-	TRBV7-6
CASSDQREQYF	TRBJ2-7	-	TRBV10-2
CASSPGNSGLTYNEQFF	TRBJ2-1	-	TRBV18
CASTPGGPGTDTQYF	TRBJ2-3	TRBD2	TRBV7-2
CASSMTGRRDEQYF	TRBJ2-7	-	TRBV5-5
CATSSRTGADYNEQFF	TRBJ2-1	TRBD1	TRBV15
CASSPMGQSDSNQPQHF	TRBJ1-5	TRBD1	TRBV18
CASSLMRYNEQFF	TRBJ2-1	-	TRBV7-2
CASSYAGGSTDTQYF	TRBJ2-3	-	TRBV28
CASSWTGGSEAFF	TRBJ1-1	TRBD1	TRBV28
CASGGPTDTQYF	TRBJ2-3	-	TRBV28
CASSEFDVAEKLFF	TRBJ1-4	-	TRBV2
CASSQDSSSGANVLTF	TRBJ2-6	-	TRBV4-3
CASSGNSPLHF	TRBJ1-6	-	TRBV2
CASSPKGGQETQYF	TRBJ2-5	-	TRBV10-1
CAWSIQVPEAFF	TRBJ1-1	-	TRBV30
CASSFGLATQYF	TRBJ2-3	-	TRBV28
CASGTSGFNEQFF	TRBJ2-1	TRBD2	TRBV19
CASRWGADEAFF	TRBJ1-1	-	TRBV5-6
CASSTGGHGNTIYF	TRBJ1-3	-	TRBV6-5
CASSSGLAARETQYF	TRBJ2-5	TRBD2	TRBV5-6
CSVYRLNTEAFF	TRBJ1-1	-	TRBV29-1
CASLGGGANTGELFF	TRBJ2-2	-	TRBV2
CASSLGGTTRAGELFF	TRBJ2-2	-	TRBV11-2
CASSATGATNEKLFF	TRBJ1-4	-	TRBV2
CASSTDKGNYNEQFF	TRBJ2-1	-	TRBV28
CASSFTSGTTDTQYF	TRBJ2-3	TRBD2	TRBV11-2
CASSVTKSGTFYEQYF	TRBJ2-7	TRBD2	TRBV7-9
CASSPPSSTGTGYTF	TRBJ1-2	TRBD1	TRBV18
CASSPTHDTGANVLTF	TRBJ2-6	-	TRBV28
CASSFTRGNTEAFF	TRBJ1-1	-	TRBV7-9
CASTGLSTDTQYF	TRBJ2-3	-	TRBV27
CASSKQGAVETQYF	TRBJ2-5	TRBD1	TRBV6-1
CASSLLTGAHTEAFF	TRBJ1-1	TRBD1	TRBV7-2